This entry lists 32 T cell receptor beta chains sequenced from one sample in a study of blood T cells in healthy people across ages (dated by TCRdb to the mid-2010s). Receptors were amplified or captured by 5' RACE. The instrument was an Illumina HiSeq 2500. The second PCR ran for roughly 6 to 11 cycles and used a J-beta primer mix along with a sample-barcoded 5' primer. Starting from the raw public reads, TCRdb applied fastp trimming at Q25, assembled clones with MiXCR and retained in-frame beta chains. A single entry per CDR3 protein holds the most common genes and DNA from its merged rows. This sample holds 850,000 to 1,000,000 distinct CDR3 sequences; roughly 47% were observed only once. The leading ten clones occupy roughly a fifth of the sample. The sample consisted of blood. The source is a woman aged 60-75 years in good health.

The chain combines TRBV27 with TRBJ2-3; 8 positions match TRBD1. Trimming took 4 bases from V and 0 from J; bases not matched to a gene: 9. This CDR3 has 17 residues. Germline assignment: CDR1 MNHEY and CDR2 SMNVEV (reference sequence). CDR3 in DNA: TGTGCCAGCAGTTGGACAGGGCCCCGCGTAAGCACAGATACGCAGTATTTT. This gives the protein CASSWTGPRVSTDTQYF.

This chain joins TRBV7-3 and TRBJ2-7; 9 bases agree with TRBD2. Looked up from germline, CDR1 is SGHTA and CDR2 is FQGTGA. The CDR3 extends over 15 amino acids. V was pared by 2 bases and J by 2 bases, with 4 bases of the junction left unmatched. CDR3 sequence: CASSLAGGTPYEQYF. The CDR3 DNA follows: TGTGCCAGCAGCTTAGCGGGAGGGACCCCCTACGAGCAGTACTTC. The variable domain in full, with the rest retrieved from reference TRBV7-3 and TRBJ2-7, is GAGVSQTPSNKVTEKGKYVELRCDPISGHTALYWYRQSLGQGPEFLIYFQGTGAADDSGLPNDRFFAVRPEGSVSTLKIQRTERGDSAVYLCASSLAGGTPYEQYFGPGTRLTVT.

This clonotype was found a few times. The chain uses TRBV9 and TRBJ2-7; 8 bases fit TRBD1. Trimming took 0 bases from V and 0 from J; bases not matched to a gene: 5. Germline V gives CDR1 SGDLS, CDR2 YYNGEE. The CDR3 contains 16 residues. The CDR3 sequence: CASSVGTGLDSYEQYF. The CDR3 bases are TGTGCCAGCAGCGTAGGGACAGGGCTGGACTCCTACGAGCAGTACTTC.

This sequence joins TRBV4-3 and TRBJ2-7; the D is unclear. V lost 0 bases to trimming and J lost 7 bases, with 13 bases between them. Per germline, CDR1 LGHNA and CDR2 YSLEER. This CDR3 has 14 residues. DNA for the CDR3: TGCGCCAGCAGCCAAGACTCATTATACAATGAGCAGTACTTC. Protein product: CASSQDSLYNEQYF.

A few counts support this clonotype. V usage is TRBV12-3 or TRBV12-4 and J usage is TRBJ2-5; 12 bases align to TRBD2. This CDR3 spans 17 amino acids. J lost 4 bases, V lost 1 base, and 7 bases had no gene match. The CDR3 sequence: CASSLGGLAGIRETQYF. The DNA for the CDR3 is TGTGCCAGCAGTTTAGGGGGACTAGCGGGTATTCGAGAGACCCAGTACTTC.

The chain has TRBV9 and TRBJ2-4; maybe TRBD1 (5 bases). The CDR3 totals 12 residues. Trimming shortened V by 3 bases and J by 7 bases, and 8 bases separated the two germline ends. Germline CDR1 is SGDLS and CDR2 is YYNGEE. In nucleotides, the CDR3 is TGTGCCAGCAGCGGCGACAGTAACATTCAGTACTTC. This translates into CASSGDSNIQYF.

This clonotype was observed a handful of times. V is TRBV7-2 and J is TRBJ2-5; D may be TRBD2 (5 bases). With 7 bases removed from V and 5 bases from J, the gap between germline ends came to 14 bases. Germline loops: CDR1 SGHTA, CDR2 FQGNSA. The CDR3 loop spans 13 amino acids. The CDR3 here is CASTFERGETQYF. CDR3 DNA sequence: TGTGCCAGCACCTTCGAGAGAGGGGAGACCCAGTACTTC.

This clonotype was seen a handful of times. The CDR3 DNA is TGTGCCAGCTCACCCGACAGGGACGAGCAGTACTTC. It translates to CASSPDRDEQYF. The chain has TRBV18 and TRBJ2-7; 7 positions match TRBD1. The CDR3 totals 12 residues. V shed 3 bases, J shed 5 bases, and the junction held 1 base outside the gene matches. Germline CDR1 is KGHSH and CDR2 is LQKENI.

The chain couples TRBV7-9 to TRBJ2-3; 8 bases map to TRBD1. V lost 4 bases and J lost 0; bases outside the gene matches: 6. Germline V gene sequence: CDR1 SEHNR, CDR2 FQNEAQ (reference sequence). CDR3 length: 16 residues. The CDR3 coding sequence is TGTGCCAGCAGCTCTGCGACAGGGGAAAGCACAGATACGCAGTATTTT. It translates to CASSSATGESTDTQYF.

The chain links TRBV29-1 to TRBJ2-3, with a possible D match to TRBD2 (5 bases). The CDR3 extends over 13 amino acids. Trimming took off 5 bases at V and 0 bases at J, with 9 bases between the two ends. CDR1 is SQVTM, CDR2 ANQGSEA, per germline. Here the CDR3 reads CSVSEGSTDTQYF. The CDR3 nucleotides read TGCAGCGTTTCCGAGGGTAGCACAGATACGCAGTATTTT.

This clonotype has just a few counts. The chain recombines TRBV6-1 with TRBJ2-3; D is unclear. The germline V gene encodes CDR1 MNHNS and CDR2 SASEGT. V lost 2 bases, J lost 4 bases, and 7 bases lay in between. This CDR3 comprises 13 residues. The CDR3 loop is CASSETRADTQYF. CDR3 DNA sequence: TGTGCCAGCAGTGAAACCCGAGCAGATACGCAGTATTTT.

A few counts support this clonotype. J is TRBJ1-2 and V is TRBV20-1; 8 bases agree with TRBD1. Germline lookup yields CDR1 DFQATT and CDR2 SNEGSKA (reference sequence). The CDR3 is 15 amino acids. Trimming cost V 4 bases and J 0 bases; bases outside gene matches: 7. This CDR3 reads CSATRDRSTNYGYTF. CDR3 sequence (DNA): TGCAGTGCTACCAGGGACAGGTCTACTAACTATGGCTACACCTTC.

In its sample, this clonotype was seen a few times. This rearrangement joins TRBV5-5 to TRBJ2-5; 7 bases align to TRBD1. The CDR3 sequence is 12 residues long. Germline V gene data show CDR1 as SGHKS and CDR2 as YYEKEE (reference sequence). V shed 7 bases, J shed 11 bases, and the junction held 11 bases outside the gene matches. CDR3 sequence reads: CASRLNRGEQYF. The CDR3 bases are TGTGCCAGCCGGCTGAACAGGGGAGAGCAGTACTTC.

The rearrangement joins TRBV20-1 to TRBJ2-4; D may be TRBD2 (5 bases). The V end lost 3 bases, the J end lost 5 bases, and 11 bases lay between the germline ends. The CDR3 has 13 residues. Looked up from germline, CDR1 is DFQATT and CDR2 is SNEGSKA (reference sequence). This CDR3 is CSASWTGENIQYF. Written as DNA, the CDR3 is TGCAGTGCTAGTTGGACTGGGGAAAACATTCAGTACTTC.

This clonotype occurred a few times. The rearrangement uses TRBV7-2 and TRBJ2-1; 8 bases are shared with TRBD1. The germline gives CDR1 SGHTA, CDR2 FQGNSA. The CDR3 contains 15 residues. The trim removed 0 bases at V and 7 bases at J, leaving 5 bases unmatched. Here the CDR3 reads CASSLADRVLNEQFF. The CDR3 nucleotides read TGTGCCAGCAGCTTAGCGGACAGGGTCTTGAATGAGCAGTTCTTC.

This clonotype was counted only a few times. The chain joins TRBV9 to TRBJ2-1; TRBD2 agrees at 7 bases. The CDR3 runs 14 residues. The V gene's germline CDR1 is SGDLS and CDR2 YYNGEE. Trimming cost V 6 bases and J 2 bases; bases outside gene matches: 5. CDR3 protein: CASTPSGTYNEQFF. The CDR3 DNA is TGTGCCAGCACCCCTAGCGGTACCTACAATGAGCAGTTCTTC.

The gene calls are TRBV25-1 and TRBJ1-2; TRBD1 matches 9 bases. This CDR3 has 13 residues. The ends lost 4 bases at V and 13 bases at J; junction bases unmatched: 10. Germline CDR1 is MGHDK and CDR2 is SYGVNS. In DNA form, the CDR3 reads TGTGCCAGCAGTGTAGCTAAGGGACAGGGCAGCACCTTC. Its translation is CASSVAKGQGSTF.

The chain combines TRBV13 with TRBJ2-5; the match to TRBD1 covers 8 bases. CDR1 and CDR2 from the germline V gene are PRHDT and FYEKMQ (reference sequence). CDR3 length equals 16 residues. The V gene end was trimmed by 0 bases and the J gene end by 3 bases; junction bases not matched to a gene: 6. CDR3 nucleotides: TGTGCCAGCAGCTTAGGCCTTCAGGGGGCGAAAGAGACCCAGTACTTC. Translating it yields CASSLGLQGAKETQYF.

The rearrangement joins TRBV7-9 to TRBJ1-1; D possibly corresponds to TRBD1 (5 bases). Looked up from germline, CDR1 is SEHNR and CDR2 is FQNEAQ (reference sequence). V dropped 2 bases and J dropped 6 bases, with 16 bases sitting between them. This CDR3 is built from 15 residues. CDR3 amino acids: CASSLLQRGYAEAFF. The CDR3 DNA sequence: TGTGCCAGCAGCTTATTACAGAGGGGATACGCTGAAGCTTTCTTT.

V is TRBV10-1 and J is TRBJ2-1, with TRBD1 as a possible D gene (5 bases). The CDR3 totals 12 residues. Germline V gene data show CDR1 as WNHNN and CDR2 as SYGVQD (reference sequence). Trimming shortened V by 2 bases and J by 12 bases, and 11 bases separated the two germline ends. This CDR3 is CASSEMRRGQFF. The CDR3 DNA follows: TGCGCCAGCAGTGAGATGAGAAGGGGGCAGTTCTTC.

This clonotype turned up a few times. The chain joins TRBV4-2 to TRBJ2-5; the D gene is possibly TRBD1 (6 bases). The CDR3 has 13 amino acids. Trimming took off 2 bases at V and 6 bases at J, with 10 bases between the two ends. CDR1 and CDR2 (germline): LGHNA, YNFKEQ. The CDR3 DNA sequence: TGTGCCAGCAGCCAAAGACAGGCACAGACCCAGTACTTC. Protein product: CASSQRQAQTQYF.

J is TRBJ2-7 and V is TRBV30, with D perhaps TRBD1 or TRBD2 (5 bases each). V lost 8 bases, J lost 4 bases, and 21 bases lay in between. The CDR3 is 14 amino acids. The V gene's germline CDR1 is GTSNPN and CDR2 SVGIG (reference sequence). As DNA, the CDR3 is TGTGCCAGCATAGGGACGACGGTGGGTTACGAGCAGTACTTC. It yields the protein CASIGTTVGYEQYF.

J is TRBJ2-7 and V is TRBV21-1. TRBV21-1 is marked as a pseudogene. This CDR3 comprises 16 residues. The CDR3 DNA follows: TGTGCCAGCAGCAAAAGAGACGGGAGGGGCCCCTACGAGCAGTACTTC. Residues: CASSKRDGRGPYEQYF.

This chain connects TRBV29-1 to TRBJ2-7; 12 positions match TRBD1. After removal of 2 bases from V and 3 bases from J, the junction contained 11 bases not matched to a gene. Germline CDR1 reads SQVTM; CDR2 reads ANQGSEA. The CDR3 sequence is 17 residues long. The chain's CDR3 is CSVEIGTGGPTRYEQYF. The CDR3 region has the DNA TGCAGCGTTGAAATAGGGACAGGGGGCCCTACACGCTACGAGCAGTACTTC.

V usage is TRBV21-1 and J usage is TRBJ1-4; the table's D call TRBD1 went unverified against the DNA. TRBV21-1 corresponds to a pseudogene. The CDR3 spans 16 residues. The CDR3 loop is CASSKPHTCANEKLFF. CDR3 nucleotide sequence: TGTGCCAGCAGCAAGCCCCATACCTGCGCTAATGAAAAACTGTTTTTT.

The chain links TRBV4-2 to TRBJ2-5; weak D call: TRBD2 (5 bases). CDR1 and CDR2 (germline): LGHNA, YNFKEQ. The CDR3 contains 16 residues. V was trimmed by 1 base and J by 2 bases, leaving 14 bases between them. The CDR3 DNA follows: TGTGCCAGCAGCCAAGCGGCGGGTATTCCGCAAGAGACCCAGTACTTC. This sequence encodes CASSQAAGIPQETQYF.

This rearrangement joins TRBV9 to TRBJ2-6, with 8 bases identical to TRBD1. Trimming at V came to 3 bases and at J to 0 bases, leaving 5 bases not matched to a gene. The CDR3 sequence is 17 residues long. CDR1 and CDR2 from the germline V gene are SGDLS and YYNGEE. The CDR3 region has the DNA TGTGCCAGCAGCGCCTCGGGACAGGCCTCTGGGGCCAACGTCCTGACTTTC. Translating it yields CASSASGQASGANVLTF. The variable domain in full, completed from reference TRBV9 and TRBJ2-6, reads DSGVTQTPKHLITATGQRVTLRCSPRSGDLSVYWYQQSLDQGLQFLIQYYNGEERAKGNILERFSAQQFPDLHSELNLSSLELGDSALYFCASSASGQASGANVLTFGAGSRLTVL.

V gene TRBV7-3 combines with J gene TRBJ2-1; no clear D. The ends were cut back, 4 bases at V and 1 base at J, with 8 bases in the middle. There are 14 residues in the CDR3. Germline V CDR1 and CDR2: SGHTA, FQGTGA. The CDR3 nucleotides read TGTGCCAGCAGCTGGACGGGTTCCTACAATGAGCAGTTCTTC. This encodes CASSWTGSYNEQFF.

The V gene is TRBV7-9, the J gene TRBJ2-7, with 7 bases identical to TRBD2. The V gene end was trimmed by 6 bases and the J gene end by 2 bases; junction bases not matched to a gene: 4. The germline gives CDR1 SEHNR, CDR2 FQNEAQ (reference sequence). The CDR3 runs to 13 residues. The CDR3 DNA reads TGTGCCAGCAGACCGGCGGGGGCCTACGAGCAGTACTTC. It translates to CASRPAGAYEQYF.

The V and J genes are TRBV20-1 and TRBJ2-1; tentatively, D is TRBD1 or TRBD2 (6 bases each). The end of the DNA is better explained by TRBJ2-7, so the J call may be wrong. Germline-derived CDR1 and CDR2 are DFQATT and SNEGSKA (reference sequence). There are 14 residues in the CDR3. This CDR3 is CSAPDKGGYNEQYF. The CDR3 DNA is TGCAGTGCTCCCGACAAGGGGGGTTACAATGAGCAGTACTTC.

The rearrangement joins TRBV20-1 to TRBJ2-7; 8 bases align to TRBD1. The assigned J gene may be wrong: the sequence end matches TRBJ2-5 better. CDR1 is DFQATT, CDR2 SNEGSKA, per germline (reference sequence). This CDR3 has 12 residues. The CDR3 bases are TGCAGTGCTTGGACAGGGCGAGAGACCCAGTACTTC. Amino acid sequence: CSAWTGRETQYF.

The chain has TRBV7-8 and TRBJ2-7; 10 bases align to TRBD1. V shed 9 bases and J 5 bases; nucleotides not matched to a gene: 13. CDR3 size: 15 residues. Looked up from germline, CDR1 is SGHVS and CDR2 is FQNEAQ. The CDR3 coding sequence is TGTGCCAGTCTCGAAGGCCGGACAGGGGGTCACGAGCAGTACTTC. Translation gives CASLEGRTGGHEQYF. The variable domain in full, completed from reference TRBV7-8 and TRBJ2-7, reads GAGVSQSPRYKVAKRGQDVALRCDPISGHVSLFWYQQALGQGPEFLTYFQNEAQLDKSGLPSDRFFAERPEGSVSTLKIQRTQQEDSAVYLCASLEGRTGGHEQYFGPGTRLTVT.